These 31 T cell receptor beta chains share one sample of origin, sequenced in a study of shared clonotypes between healthy human individuals. CD8 cells classed as naive were CD45RO-negative and positively selected for CCR7, excluding terminally differentiated effector memory CD45RA+ cells. Only in-frame clones appear in the TCRdb table, and some are missing; sequencing was by immunoSEQ multiplex PCR. The table shows 1.5 million to 2.5 million clones, with about 94% occurring only once. Sequencing used naive CD8+ T cells sorted from blood. Receptor source: a man between 18 and 29 years old in good health.

This chain connects TRBV2 to TRBJ2-7, with D tentatively TRBD1 (5 bases). V was shortened by 4 bases and J by 0 bases, with 13 bases between the two germline ends. Germline assignment: CDR1 SNHLY and CDR2 FYNNEI. The CDR3 contains 15 residues. CDR3 region: CASSAGDSASYEQYF. The CDR3, as DNA: TGTGCCAGCAGTGCAGGTGACAGTGCCTCCTACGAGCAGTACTTC.

The chain employs TRBV4-1 and TRBJ2-5; tentatively, D is TRBD2 (6 bases). CDR3 size: 15 residues. Trimming shortened V by 1 base and J by 1 base, and 10 bases separated the two germline ends. Germline-derived CDR1 and CDR2 are MGHRA and YSYEKL. The CDR3 loop reads CASSQVVAAQETQYF. In nucleotides, the CDR3 is TGCGCCAGCAGCCAAGTTGTAGCGGCCCAAGAGACCCAGTACTTC.

V usage is TRBV4-1 and J usage is TRBJ1-1; D is uncertain. Trimming removed 3 bases from V and 1 base from J, with 9 bases in between. The CDR3 contains 14 residues. Germline CDR1 reads MGHRA; CDR2 reads YSYEKL. Here the CDR3 DNA reads TGCGCCAGCAGCCATCGAGGAGGGAACACTGAAGCTTTCTTT. Its protein is CASSHRGGNTEAFF.

As concerns this clone: Additional DNA sequences in this sample encode the identical CDR3. The genes are TRBV27 and TRBJ1-5; TRBD1 aligns across 9 bases. V dropped 5 bases and J dropped 0; count of bases not matched to a gene: 5. Germline V gene data show CDR1 as MNHEY and CDR2 as SMNVEV (reference sequence). The CDR3 is 16 amino acids. CDR3 sequence: CASSLWGQGSNQPQHF. The CDR3 DNA reads as TGTGCCAGCAGTCTTTGGGGACAGGGTAGCAATCAGCCCCAGCATTTT.

The rearrangement uses TRBV15 and TRBJ2-5, with 7 bases fitting TRBD1. With 5 bases clipped from V and 2 bases from J, the junction kept 11 bases outside the gene matches. The CDR3 is 16 amino acids. Germline CDR1 is LNHNV and CDR2 is YYDKDF (reference sequence). The CDR3 DNA follows: TGTGCCACCAGCCTAACTCCGAGGGGGCCTCAAGAGACCCAGTACTTC. Protein sequence: CATSLTPRGPQETQYF.

The chain joins TRBV7-3 to TRBJ1-1; D perhaps matches TRBD1 (5 bases). Germline CDR1 reads SGHTA; CDR2 reads FQGTGA. V was shortened by 2 bases and J by 0 bases, with 13 bases between the two germline ends. The CDR3 loop spans 16 amino acids. CDR3 in DNA: TGTGCCAGCAGCTTAGAGGGGCCCACCATGAACACTGAAGCTTTCTTT. It codes for CASSLEGPTMNTEAFF.

In the case of this clone: Other nucleotide sequences in the sample specify the same CDR3. CDR3 nucleotides: TGTGCCAGCAGTTACTCGGGCGGAGACTACGAGCAGTACTTC. This codes for CASSYSGGDYEQYF. The V gene is TRBV6-6, the J gene TRBJ2-7; D is unresolved. V was cut by 0 bases and J by 3 bases, with 9 bases left in between. This CDR3 region has 14 residues. CDR1 and CDR2 (germline): MNHNY, SVGAGI (reference sequence).

This clone appeared once. V gene TRBV10-2 combines with J gene TRBJ2-7, with 9 bases that match TRBD1. Germline assignment: CDR1 WSHSY and CDR2 SAAADI. CDR3 size: 15 residues. V was clipped by 0 bases and J by 3 bases; unmatched bases: 3. The CDR3 nucleotides are TGCGCCAGCAGTGAGTCGGGACAGGGAAACTACGAGCAGTACTTC. Residues: CASSESGQGNYEQYF.

The CDR3 nucleotides read TGTGCCAGCAGCTTGGAAATAGGGGTAGCGGGAGAGCTTTCCTACAATGAGCAGTTCTTC. Protein product: CASSLEIGVAGELSYNEQFF. The J gene is TRBJ2-1, the V gene TRBV5-8, with 9 bases matching TRBD2. The ends lost 0 bases at V and 1 base at J; junction bases unmatched: 14. The CDR3 has 20 amino acids. Germline CDR1 SGHTS, CDR2 YDEGEE.

CDR3 sequence: CASSYKTGEAFF. As DNA, the CDR3 is TGTGCCAGCAGTTACAAGACAGGGGAAGCTTTCTTT. The chain combines TRBV6-5 with TRBJ1-1, with 7 bases lining up with TRBD1. The germline V gene encodes CDR1 MNHEY and CDR2 SVGAGI. The CDR3 runs to 12 residues. With 2 bases clipped from V and 8 bases from J, the junction kept 2 bases outside the gene matches.

J is TRBJ2-1 and V is TRBV7-9, with a weak D call TRBD1 (7 bases). V lost 1 base to trimming and J lost 8 bases, with 18 bases between them. The length of the CDR3 is 16 residues. Per germline, CDR1 SEHNR and CDR2 FQNEAQ (reference sequence). The CDR3 nucleotides read TGTGCCAGCAGCTTAGGGGAAGACAGGGACTGGCATGAGCAGTTCTTC. As protein: CASSLGEDRDWHEQFF.

The V call is TRBV9, the J call TRBJ2-7; 11 nucleotides line up with TRBD2. The CDR3 sequence is 15 residues long. Germline V gene sequence: CDR1 SGDLS, CDR2 YYNGEE. Trimming removed 5 bases from V and 4 bases from J; junction bases left unmatched: 8. For the CDR3, the DNA is TGTGCCAGCAGTCCTACTAGCGGGGGAACGTACGAGCAGTACTTC. Translated, it gives CASSPTSGGTYEQYF.

The CDR3: CASSLSEGTKNIQYF. The CDR3 DNA reads as TGTGCCAGCAGTTTATCAGAGGGTACAAAAAACATTCAGTACTTC. V usage is TRBV27 and J usage is TRBJ2-4, with D possibly TRBD2 on 5 matching bases. Deletions cut 0 bases from V and 4 bases from J, with 10 bases between. The CDR3 has 15 residues. Germline assignment: CDR1 MNHEY and CDR2 SMNVEV (reference sequence).

As DNA, the CDR3 is TGCAGCGTCAAGACTAGCGGGAGTCACACAGATACGCAGTATTTT. This gives the protein CSVKTSGSHTDTQYF. The chain is built from TRBV29-1 and TRBJ2-3; 12 bases match TRBD2. This CDR3 comprises 15 residues. Trimming removed 6 bases from V and 2 bases from J; junction bases left unmatched: 6. CDR1 SQVTM and CDR2 ANQGSEA come from the germline V gene.

This rearrangement joins TRBV6-1 to TRBJ2-5, with 13 bases identical to TRBD2. Germline CDR1 MNHNS, CDR2 SASEGT. The V and J ends lost 4 bases and 2 bases, in that order; junction bases with no gene match: 1. The CDR3 length is 15 residues. The CDR3 sequence: CASSGTSGGQETQYF. The CDR3 DNA reads TGTGCCAGCAGTGGGACTAGCGGGGGACAAGAGACCCAGTACTTC.

V usage is TRBV6-8 and J usage is TRBJ2-3; D is ambiguous. This CDR3 contains 14 residues. Per the germline V gene, CDR1 is MNHGY and CDR2 is SAAAGT. In nucleotides, the CDR3 is TGTGCAAGTCGTGACTCCCTTCCCGGCTTGGGGCAGTATTTT. Residues: CASRDSLPGLGQYF.

The rearrangement joins TRBV2 to TRBJ2-1, with 8 bases fitting TRBD2. This CDR3 comprises 17 residues. Per the germline V gene, CDR1 is SNHLY and CDR2 is FYNNEI. Trimming at V came to 6 bases and at J to 4 bases, leaving 14 bases not matched to a gene. The CDR3: CASSHSSGRISYNEQFF. As DNA, the CDR3 is TGTGCCAGCAGCCACTCTAGCGGGCGTATCAGTTACAATGAGCAGTTCTTC.

The rearrangement uses TRBV5-1 and TRBJ2-1; the D call may be TRBD1 or TRBD2 (6 bases each). Germline CDR1 is SGHRS and CDR2 is YFSETQ. V lost 0 bases, J lost 7 bases, and 17 bases lay in between. The CDR3 consists of 16 residues. The CDR3 nucleotides are TGCGCCAGCAGCTTGGACGCCCGGGGGCGCGAGAATGAGCAGTTCTTC. Its protein product is CASSLDARGRENEQFF.

The chain employs TRBV4-3 and TRBJ1-1, with unresolved D. V was clipped by 4 bases and J by 5 bases, with 17 bases between them. The germline gives CDR1 LGHNA, CDR2 YSLEER. The CDR3 extends over 15 amino acids. The CDR3 is CASSLNRFDGTEAFF. CDR3 DNA: TGCGCCAGCAGCCTAAACCGTTTCGATGGGACTGAAGCTTTCTTT.

For this clone: Compared with germline, one end of the junction differs, possibly owing to a read error. V gene TRBV7-7 combines with J gene TRBJ2-7; 7 bases map to TRBD2. This CDR3 is built from 15 residues. CDR1 SSHAT and CDR2 FNYEAQ come from the germline V gene (reference sequence). CDR3 residues: CASSHRGAGLNEQYF. DNA of the CDR3: TGTGCTAGCAGCCATCGGGGCGCGGGACTAAACGAGCAGTACTTC.

The rearrangement links TRBV7-2 to TRBJ2-2; a weak D match, TRBD2 (5 bases). The V end was cut by 0 bases, the J end by 6 bases, with 17 bases between. CDR3 size: 17 residues. Germline V gene data show CDR1 as SGHTA and CDR2 as FQGNSA. The DNA for the CDR3 is TGTGCCAGCAGCTTAGCTGTCTGGGAGTGGTCGGCCGGGGAGCTGTTTTTT. Encoded protein: CASSLAVWEWSAGELFF.

The chain uses TRBV2 and TRBJ2-7; a weak D match, TRBD2 (5 bases). Germline V CDR1 and CDR2: SNHLY, FYNNEI. The CDR3 totals 17 residues. With 2 bases removed from V and 2 bases from J, the gap between germline ends came to 19 bases. CDR3 protein: CASSEIDSLPTTYEQYF. CDR3 sequence (DNA): TGTGCCAGCAGTGAAATTGATTCACTTCCGACTACCTACGAGCAGTACTTC.

The chain employs TRBV11-2 and TRBJ2-7, with 8 nucleotides matching TRBD1. The junction had 4 bases not matched to a gene; V was cut back by 1 base and J by 5 bases. Germline V gene sequence: CDR1 SGHAT, CDR2 FQNNGV. The CDR3 consists of 14 residues. The CDR3 loop is CASSLGTGFDEQYF. CDR3 DNA sequence: TGTGCCAGCAGCTTAGGGACAGGGTTCGACGAGCAGTACTTC.

The rearrangement links TRBV27 to TRBJ2-5; 7 bases are a match to TRBD1. J gave up 3 bases and V 10 bases, and 8 bases lay outside the gene matches. Germline values: CDR1 MNHEY, CDR2 SMNVEV (reference sequence). CDR3 length: 13 amino acids. CDR3 protein: CATKQGVEETQYF. In DNA form, the CDR3 reads TGTGCCACCAAGCAGGGGGTTGAAGAGACCCAGTACTTC.

This rearrangement joins TRBV9 to TRBJ2-7, with a weak D call TRBD1 (6 bases). The V end lost 3 bases, the J end lost 5 bases, and 12 bases lay between the germline ends. The CDR3 spans 13 residues. The germline gives CDR1 SGDLS, CDR2 YYNGEE. This chain's CDR3 is CASSAQPGDEQYF. DNA of the CDR3: TGTGCCAGCAGCGCGCAACCAGGGGACGAGCAGTACTTC. Supplemented by reference TRBV9 and TRBJ2-7, the full variable domain reads DSGVTQTPKHLITATGQRVTLRCSPRSGDLSVYWYQQSLDQGLQFLIQYYNGEERAKGNILERFSAQQFPDLHSELNLSSLELGDSALYFCASSAQPGDEQYFGPGTRLTVT.

This rearrangement joins TRBV11-2 to TRBJ1-2; weak D call: TRBD1 (6 bases). The CDR3 covers 14 residues. V was shortened by 5 bases and J by 5 bases, with 15 bases between the two germline ends. Germline CDR1 and CDR2: SGHAT and FQNNGV. CDR3 sequence: CASSPPAGAYGYTF. In nucleotides, the CDR3 is TGTGCCAGCAGCCCCCCGGCAGGGGCTTATGGCTACACCTTC.

This rearrangement joins TRBV6-5 to TRBJ1-2; TRBD1 is a possible D gene (6 bases). This CDR3 spans 15 amino acids. Germline V gene data show CDR1 as MNHEY and CDR2 as SVGAGI. The V gene lost 5 bases and the J gene lost 4 bases, with 17 bases spanning the gap. CDR3 nucleotide sequence: TGTGCCAGCAGTCAGATTTGGACAGAGGTCTATGGCTACACCTTC. Amino acid sequence: CASSQIWTEVYGYTF.

V gene TRBV30 combines with J gene TRBJ1-1; D call uncertain. Germline V gene lookup returns CDR1 GTSNPN and CDR2 SVGIG (reference sequence). The CDR3 spans 13 residues. Deletions cut 3 bases from V and 1 base from J, with 9 bases between. The chain's CDR3 is CAWSLWGNTEAFF. The CDR3 region has the DNA TGTGCCTGGAGCTTATGGGGGAACACTGAAGCTTTCTTT.

The genes are TRBV30 and TRBJ1-4; TRBD1 might be the D (6 bases). Germline V gene data show CDR1 as GTSNPN and CDR2 as SVGIG (reference sequence). Trimming removed 2 bases at V and 4 bases at J, with 11 bases between. This CDR3 contains 14 residues. In DNA, the CDR3 is TGTGCCTGGAGTTCGGGGGGCGGTAATGAAAAACTGTTTTTT. Protein sequence: CAWSSGGGNEKLFF.

About this clone: Distinct nucleotide sequences in the sample also encode this CDR3. The chain combines TRBV27 with TRBJ1-5; 10 bases map to TRBD1. Germline loops: CDR1 MNHEY, CDR2 SMNVEV (reference sequence). The CDR3 loop spans 14 amino acids. V lost 5 bases, J lost 7 bases, and 5 bases stayed unmatched. The CDR3 coding sequence is TGTGCCAGCAGTACGACAGGGGGCGGACAGCCCCAGCATTTT. Its translation: CASSTTGGGQPQHF.

The rearrangement links TRBV10-2 to TRBJ2-7; possible D gene TRBD1, 5 bases. From germline, CDR1 is WSHSY and CDR2 SAAADI. The CDR3 is 15 amino acids. Trimming cost V 3 bases and J 2 bases, with 14 bases left between them. The CDR3 is CASSEGWGATYEQYF. The CDR3, as DNA: TGCGCCAGCAGTGAAGGCTGGGGCGCAACCTACGAGCAGTACTTC.